The clone carrying this T cell receptor (beta chain) was counted only a few times. Its antigen is unidentified. TCRdb analysed the 5' RACE reads with MiXCR anew, one entry per CDR3 protein. The data contain approximately 290,000 distinct CDR3 sequences, under 8.5% of them seen just once; the ten biggest clones take up 20% to 25%. The data were obtained in a study of T-cell memory formation after mild COVID-19. Overall study findings and caveats: Contracting CD8+ clones were enriched in EMRA, CD4+ mainly in CM and EM. The study found balanced CD4/CD8 in clones contracting day 15 to 85 and a CD4+ lean in later expanders.

This CDR3 is built from 16 residues. The ends lost 3 bases at V and 8 bases at J; junction bases unmatched: 12. Germline assignment: CDR1 SGDLS and CDR2 YYNGEE. The chain joins TRBV9 to TRBJ1-4; 8 bases are shared with TRBD1. The source is a man aged 18 to 29 who had mild COVID-19 (a few samples of this study predate the infection). Cell type and time point are not known. Sequenced input: PBMCs or a T cell subset sorted from them (not recorded which). CDR3: CASSARGAGGSEKLFF. In nucleotides, the CDR3 is TGTGCCAGCAGCGCTCGAGGGGCAGGGGGCAGCGAAAAACTGTTTTTT. The complete variable domain, with remaining parts taken from reference TRBV9 and TRBJ1-4, reads DSGVTQTPKHLITATGQRVTLRCSPRSGDLSVYWYQQSLDQGLQFLIQYYNGEERAKGNILERFSAQQFPDLHSELNLSSLELGDSALYFCASSARGAGGSEKLFFGSGTQLSVL.